This T cell receptor (beta chain) was captured by sequencing in a study of beta chain features in type 1 diabetes (dated by TCRdb to 2016 to 2019). With respect to the entire study: Mean age, gender distribution, total cell number and subset yield were not different between patients and healthy donors. A total of roughly 100 million sorted cells were examined across all samples, and the number of cells per subset was strongly correlated with RNA yield. In the study, TCRB repertoires of sorted circulating CD4+ T cell subsets from recently diagnosed type 1 diabetes patients were compared with those of matched healthy donors. Regulatory and stem cell-like memory subsets were isolated from only 8 patients and roughly eight healthy donors, whereas naive and central memory subsets came from all 28 donors.

From its cysteine to its phenylalanine, the CDR3 spans 15 amino acids. Solely the CDR3 DNA is kept, with 45 bases framed from the first base. A distance of 14 bases separates the germline ends of V and J, which lose 0 bases and 5 bases respectively. Reading the germline V gene (reference sequence) gives CDR1 GTSNPN and CDR2 SVGIG. About this clone: Its antigen remains undetermined. No clone much larger than this one lies a single base away; base qualities are absent.

All of the isolated RNA was reverse transcribed with the High Capacity cDNA Reverse Transcription Kit, so expressed TCRB transcripts were sequenced. Naive, central memory and regulatory T cell samples underwent deep immunoSEQ sequencing, averaging roughly 3.4 million total reads per sample. After sorted cells were lysed in RLT buffer, RNA was extracted with DNase-treated RNeasy Micro or Mini kits, with the choice depending on cell number. Each cell subset was processed separately to prevent cross-contamination, with patient and healthy donor samples processed together. Using the immunoSEQ multiplex PCR, TCRB sequences were amplified from cDNA into 87-bp fragments spanning the CDR3 region. Sequencing of the amplicons was performed on the Illumina HiSeq platform. The paper's processing steps were these. Synthetic template baselines were used to correct PCR bias computationally, reads within Hamming distance 2 were collapsed together, and singletons that could not be merged were discarded. Reads were aligned to IMGT to assign V, D and J genes, CDR3 length, and insertions or deletions at six rearrangement sites. Within each subset, clonotype counts were normalized to sorted cell number, and only after that were true diversity and Gini coefficients computed with the tcR R package. The overlap coefficient, calculated on TCRB nucleotide sequences, was used to quantify repertoire sharing. Out-of-frame TCRB sequences from naive cells were analyzed to stand in for the pre-selection repertoire. Not all clones reach the TCRdb copy of this immuneACCESS table, which keeps in-frame sequences only. Checked studies attribute under half of the gap to unresolved V genes and leave the rest unexplained. The V and J calls and clone size are taken from that table; D and trimming were inferred from the DNA. The table for this sample lists under 500,000 clones; about 30% of them were counted only once. The ten largest make up around 0.065% of the sample.

Each donor gave one peripheral blood draw, roughly 110 mL on average, collected into heparinised tubes. A BD FACSAria II was used to sort naive, central memory, regulatory and stem cell-like memory CD4+ T cells with a panel that included CD45RO, CCR7, CD25, CD127, CD95 and CD27. All sorted populations exceeded 95% purity. PBMCs were isolated immediately by Lymphoprep density gradient centrifugation and stained directly without culture. Samples were stained and sorted in pairs, with one healthy donor and one patient per experiment, so that batch effects were minimized. Overall study results and their limits: PCR might favor shorter templates, but patient and control samples were amplified and corrected together, so any skew would affect both groups equally. Because cDNA was sequenced instead of genomic DNA, highly expressing activated cells could be over-represented, though the groups showed no difference in activation or CD3 levels. In all four CD4+ subsets, TCRB CDR3 length was moderately but significantly shorter in type 1 diabetes patients. At VDJ recombination sites, patients with type 1 diabetes made fewer insertions and deleted more nucleotides, a pattern implying thymic rearrangement abnormalities. Only small numbers of individuals were included in the HLA sub-analyses, which left unresolved whether HLA type had any influence on TCRB rearrangement. Naive, central memory and regulatory TCRB repertoires appeared to be more similar among patients than among healthy donors.

The receptor chain draws on TRBV30 and TRBJ1-5; TRBD1 is possibly the D segment (6 matching bases). The source material was naive CD4+ T cells from blood. The meaning of the sample's cell subset or site label: true naive CD4+ T cells. This TCR was sampled from a man aged 18 to 30 in good health. The bases are TGTGCCTGGAGTGTGGTCGGGCAGGGGTATCAGCCCCAGCATTTT. The translation is CAWSVVGQGYQPQHF.